This T cell receptor (beta chain) comes out of a study of T cell repertoires in cytomegalovirus infection. Background on the study: Matching HLA type, along with CMV infection, was indicated by public TCR beta signatures.

General study points: Based on cumulative public TCR beta family frequency, carriers of CMV plus the relevant HLA were identified.

TCRdb passed the reads through MiXCR, listing each CDR3 protein once. Here the sample spans approximately 400,000 distinct CDR3 sequences, approximately 32% being singletons. This CDR3 is 12 amino acids long. Trimming took off 2 bases at V and 10 bases at J, with 9 bases between the two ends. Germline V gene lookup returns CDR1 MNHEY and CDR2 SVGEGT. This clonotype came up a few times. Its antigen is as yet unknown. The source material was PBMCs. This chain links TRBV6-2 or TRBV6-3 with TRBJ1-5, with D unresolved. The clonotype was recovered from a human donor in good health (CMV status not recorded). Some clones in this sample may be carry-over from other donors' samples. CDR3 residues: CASSYARIPQHF. The CDR3 coding sequence is TGTGCCAGCAGTTACGCTCGGATCCCCCAGCATTTT.